The present T cell receptor beta chain was sequenced within a study of CD8 T cells in Susac syndrome. Findings and caveats of the study: The study conceded that relatively few individuals underwent its TCR sequencing and HLA analysis.

Random hexamers were used to reverse transcribe about 0.5 to 1 ug of RNA. The CDR3 of TCR beta was amplified by immunoSEQ multiplex PCR across 54 Vbeta and 13 Jbeta. TCRdb re-analysed the immunoSEQ multiplex PCR reads in MiXCR, keeping a single row per CDR3 protein. The data hold roughly 200,000 distinct CDR3 sequences, with around 96% observed a single time. Comment on this clonotype: The antigen remains undetermined.

The TCR comes from a human donor in good health. Material for sequencing was CD4+ T cells from PBMCs.

CDR3 residues: CSVGQGTPGANVLTF. Here the CDR3 DNA reads TGCAGCGTGGGACAGGGGACCCCTGGGGCCAACGTCCTGACTTTC. The chain carries TRBV29-1 and TRBJ2-6; TRBD1 aligns across 10 bases. This CDR3 comprises 15 residues. In germline, CDR1 is SQVTM, CDR2 ANQGSEA. V was clipped by 6 bases and J by 2 bases; unmatched bases: 4.